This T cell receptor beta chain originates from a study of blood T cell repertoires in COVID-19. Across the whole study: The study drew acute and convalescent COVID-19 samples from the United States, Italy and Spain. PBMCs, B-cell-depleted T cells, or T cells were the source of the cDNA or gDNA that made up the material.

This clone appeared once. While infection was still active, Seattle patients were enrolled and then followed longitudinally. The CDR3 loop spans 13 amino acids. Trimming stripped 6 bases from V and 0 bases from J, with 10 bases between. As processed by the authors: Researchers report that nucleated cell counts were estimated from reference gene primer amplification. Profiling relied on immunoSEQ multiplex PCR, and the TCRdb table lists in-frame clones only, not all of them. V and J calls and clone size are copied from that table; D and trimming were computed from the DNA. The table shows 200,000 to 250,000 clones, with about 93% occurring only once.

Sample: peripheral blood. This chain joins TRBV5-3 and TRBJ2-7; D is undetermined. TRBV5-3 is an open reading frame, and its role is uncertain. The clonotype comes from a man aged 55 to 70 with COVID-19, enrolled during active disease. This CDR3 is CARTPPGSYEQYF. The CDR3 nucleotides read TGTGCCAGAACCCCCCCAGGCTCCTACGAGCAGTACTTC.